This T cell receptor beta chain was recovered during a study of regulatory T cells in long-lasting Graves disease. Construction of the TCR beta libraries employed iRepertoire HTBI primers in conjunction with Arm-PCR of CDR3 regions. One entry per CDR3 protein, called by TCRdb with MiXCR from the multiplex PCR reads. The table records about 400,000 distinct CDR3 sequences, 15% of them present only once. Stated time point: newly diagnosed GD, antithyroid drugs for less than 3 months. Extracted RNA from PBMCs served as the source of the TCR library. Ten or more counts support this clonotype. The V segment lost 10 bases and the J segment 1 base; nucleotides outside the gene matches: 5. From germline, CDR1 is ENHRY and CDR2 SYGVKD. The CDR3 contains 16 residues. These sequences were also reported in another study, on T cells in Graves' hyperthyroidism and ophthalmopathy. This second report adds: Peripheral blood also featured most of the thyroid clonotypes expanded above 0.001.

The material sequenced was peripheral blood mononuclear cells (PBMCs), taken at new diagnosis, from a patient treated with antithyroid drugs. The genes are TRBV10-3 and TRBJ2-3, with 16 bases identical to TRBD2. The receptor's source is a woman in her 40s with Graves disease. This CDR3 is CATGTSGRDGTDTQYF. CDR3 nucleotides: TGTGCCACCGGGACTAGCGGGAGGGATGGCACAGATACGCAGTATTTT.